This T cell receptor (beta chain) appears in the sequencing data of a study of cytomegalovirus exposure and HLA in healthy donors. General study results and limits: Within a later analysis, the majority of CMV-associated TCR beta chains appeared HLA-restricted. Across donors, most TCRs were seen rarely, yet some public ones were widespread.

The CDR3 runs 13 residues. Germline V CDR1 and CDR2: LNHDA, SQIVND (reference sequence). J lost 5 bases, V lost 7 bases, and 4 bases had no gene match. Notes on this clone: Its target is unknown.

A multiplex PCR was run with 60 Vbeta primers and 13 Jbeta primers. Here immunoSEQ multiplex PCR was the method, and the copy in TCRdb shows in-frame clones only, minus some. The table records approximately 190,000 clones, around 78% of them present only once. Sequenced: PBMCs. This TCR came from a woman aged 25 to 39 in good health and CMV-seropositive. The genes are TRBV19 and TRBJ2-1; 8 bases agree with TRBD1. The CDR3 DNA follows: TGTGCCAGTACCAGGACAGGGAACAATGAGCAGTTCTTC. Translation: CASTRTGNNEQFF.